Sequencing of this TCR beta chain was carried out in a study of human T cells and chemical hapten exposure. This clonotype was recorded once. One entry per CDR3 protein, called by TCRdb with MiXCR from the RACE reads. Among tens of thousands of distinct CDR3 sequences, around 9.9% were seen once, and the ten largest hold 1% to 1.2%. Germline V lookup: CDR1 MDHEN, CDR2 SYDVKM. V was shortened by 7 bases and J by 4 bases, with 10 bases between the two germline ends. The length of the CDR3 is 12 residues. Time point in this sample: patch test 3, about 24 weeks after DPC sensitization. Treatment reported: therapeutic diphenylcyclopropenone sensitization with weekly scalp DPC.

This specimen consisted of whole blood, obtained in connection with sensitization to the hapten diphenylcyclopropenone (DPC). The J gene is TRBJ1-2, the V gene TRBV28; D remains ambiguous. This clonotype was sampled from a woman aged 30 to 39 with alopecia areata. Some clones in this sample may be carry-over from other donors' samples. This CDR3 reads CASTGPTYGYTF. Here the CDR3 DNA reads TGTGCCAGCACTGGGCCTACCTATGGCTACACCTTC.